Below, 5 T cell receptor beta chains from the same sample are listed, as sequenced in a study of cytomegalovirus exposure and HLA in healthy donors. Use of 60 Vbeta and 13 Jbeta primers characterized the PCR. The data were produced by immunoSEQ multiplex PCR, yet TCRdb's version contains in-frame clones alone and is incomplete. The sample's table shows 70,000 or so clones. The sample taken for sequencing was PBMCs. Receptors originate from a boy younger than 18 in good health and CMV-seronegative.

Turning to this clone: This sample includes further DNA sequences coding for the same CDR3. J is TRBJ2-7 and V is TRBV2; D is perhaps TRBD1 (5 bases). The CDR3 runs to 14 residues. Trimming removed 2 bases from V and 6 bases from J, with 14 bases in between. Germline loops: CDR1 SNHLY, CDR2 FYNNEI. CDR3 in amino acids: CASSEPGIKGEQYF. Written as DNA, the CDR3 is TGTGCCAGCAGTGAACCAGGGATAAAAGGCGAGCAGTACTTC. Full variable domain (rest looked up from reference TRBV2 and TRBJ2-7): EPEVTQTPSHQVTQMGQEVILRCVPISNHLYFYWYRQILGQKVEFLVSFYNNEISEKSEIFDDQFSVERPDGSNFTLKIRSTKLEDSAMYFCASSEPGIKGEQYFGPGTRLTVT.

The CDR3: CAWSVAPTRTVGTEAFF. CDR3 DNA: TGTGCCTGGAGTGTAGCCCCGACCAGGACAGTAGGCACTGAAGCTTTCTTT. The V gene is TRBV30, the J gene TRBJ1-1; TRBD1 might be the D (6 bases). CDR3 length: 17 residues. Germline V lookup: CDR1 GTSNPN, CDR2 SVGIG (reference sequence). Trimming took off 0 bases at V and 4 bases at J, with 21 bases between the two ends.

This chain connects TRBV6-1 to TRBJ1-2; D possibly corresponds to TRBD1 (5 bases). The CDR3 contains 15 residues. Trimming took 2 bases from V and 8 from J, leaving 18 bases between them. The germline gives CDR1 MNHNS, CDR2 SASEGT. The DNA for the CDR3 is TGTGCCAGCAGTGAAAGGCGGCAGGGCAAACACGGCTACACCTTC. Translation gives CASSERRQGKHGYTF.

The chain joins TRBV29-1 to TRBJ1-1; perhaps TRBD1 as D (5 bases). This CDR3 has 13 amino acids. V lost 2 bases, J lost 1 base, and 8 bases lay in between. Germline loops: CDR1 SQVTM, CDR2 ANQGSEA. The CDR3 DNA follows: TGCAGCGTTGAACGCGGACAGAACACTGAAGCTTTCTTT. Its protein product is CSVERGQNTEAFF.

This CDR3 reads CASSYRGASYEQYF. The CDR3 DNA sequence: TGTGCCAGCAGTTACCGGGGGGCGAGCTACGAGCAGTACTTC. The chain is built from TRBV27 and TRBJ2-7, with D maybe TRBD2 (7 bases). Germline V CDR1 and CDR2: MNHEY, SMNVEV (reference sequence). Trimming left V 4 bases short and J 3 bases short, with 13 bases between. The CDR3 is made up of 14 amino acids.